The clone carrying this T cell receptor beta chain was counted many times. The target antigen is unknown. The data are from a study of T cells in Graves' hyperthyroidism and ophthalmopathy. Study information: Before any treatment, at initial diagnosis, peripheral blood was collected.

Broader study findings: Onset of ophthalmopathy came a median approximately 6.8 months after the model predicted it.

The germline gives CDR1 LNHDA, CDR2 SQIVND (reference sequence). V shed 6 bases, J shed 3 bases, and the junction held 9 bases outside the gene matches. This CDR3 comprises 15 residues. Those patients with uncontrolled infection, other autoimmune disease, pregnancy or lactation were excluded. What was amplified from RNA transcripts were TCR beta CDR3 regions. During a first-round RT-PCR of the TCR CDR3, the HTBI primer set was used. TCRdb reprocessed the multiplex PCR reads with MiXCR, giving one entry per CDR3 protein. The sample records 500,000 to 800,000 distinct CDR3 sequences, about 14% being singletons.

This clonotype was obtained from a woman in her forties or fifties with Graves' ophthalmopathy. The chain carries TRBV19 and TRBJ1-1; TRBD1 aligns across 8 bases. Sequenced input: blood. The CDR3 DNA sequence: TGTGCCAGTAGCCGGACAGGGTCCGGTTACACTGAAGCTTTCTTT. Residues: CASSRTGSGYTEAFF.